This T cell receptor (beta chain) was identified during a study of blood T cell repertoires in COVID-19. Study overall: The United States, Italy and Spain were the sources of the acute and convalescent COVID-19 samples. From T cells, B-cell-depleted T cells, or PBMCs came the material, which was cDNA or gDNA.

Per the original data handling: Quantification of nucleated cells was approximated via reference gene primer amplification. Method: immunoSEQ multiplex PCR; TCRdb's copy keeps in-frame clones and lacks some. V, J and clone size were drawn from that table, and D and trimming were deduced from the DNA. The data contain 95,000 to 120,000 clones, about two thirds of them singletons. V was pared by 5 bases and J by 5 bases, with 8 bases of the junction left unmatched. This CDR3 region has 14 residues. Germline-derived CDR1 and CDR2 are MNHEY and SMNVEV (reference sequence). This receptor was obtained from a woman aged 40 to 55 with acute or convalescent COVID-19. The chain uses TRBV27 and TRBJ2-7; 8 bases line up with TRBD1. The sample comprised peripheral blood. The CDR3 protein is CASSLRGLVDEQYF. For the CDR3, the DNA is TGTGCCAGCAGTCTCAGGGGGCTGGTTGACGAGCAGTACTTC.